This T cell receptor (beta chain) was obtained from a study of identical twins. Study findings and constraints: The study found that models underestimated out-of-frame TCR alpha sharing in monozygotic twins. Out-of-frame alpha sequences common to twins were enriched for low generation probability.

Unique molecular identifiers were in the cDNA, with template-switch universal primer binding. From the 5' RACE reads, TCRdb called clonotypes with MiXCR, one entry per CDR3 protein. The table records around 530,000 distinct CDR3 sequences, around 15% of them present only once. This clonotype was seen more than once but under ten times. Its antigen remains unidentified. Germline CDR1 and CDR2: LNHDA and SQIVND (reference sequence). The CDR3 totals 14 residues. Trimming removed 4 bases at V and 4 bases at J, with 11 bases between. These records were also assigned to another study, of yellow fever vaccine responses in identical twins. In that study: Vaccine T cell responses of twins reportedly seemed partly convergent and partly personalized.

The sequenced sample consisted of CD4+ T cells sorted from blood. V gene TRBV19 combines with J gene TRBJ2-1, with D perhaps matching TRBD2 (6 bases). The sequence was collected from a woman in her late teens or twenties in good health. The CDR3 sequence is CASSREEPYNEQFF. Here the CDR3 DNA reads TGTGCCAGTAGTAGGGAGGAGCCTTACAATGAGCAGTTCTTC. Combining the CDR3 with reference TRBV19 and TRBJ2-1 gives the whole variable domain DGGITQSPKYLFRKEGQNVTLSCEQNLNHDAMYWYRQDPGQGLRLIYYSQIVNDFQKGDIAEGYSVSREKKESFPLTVTSAQKNPTAFYLCASSREEPYNEQFFGPGTRLTVL.